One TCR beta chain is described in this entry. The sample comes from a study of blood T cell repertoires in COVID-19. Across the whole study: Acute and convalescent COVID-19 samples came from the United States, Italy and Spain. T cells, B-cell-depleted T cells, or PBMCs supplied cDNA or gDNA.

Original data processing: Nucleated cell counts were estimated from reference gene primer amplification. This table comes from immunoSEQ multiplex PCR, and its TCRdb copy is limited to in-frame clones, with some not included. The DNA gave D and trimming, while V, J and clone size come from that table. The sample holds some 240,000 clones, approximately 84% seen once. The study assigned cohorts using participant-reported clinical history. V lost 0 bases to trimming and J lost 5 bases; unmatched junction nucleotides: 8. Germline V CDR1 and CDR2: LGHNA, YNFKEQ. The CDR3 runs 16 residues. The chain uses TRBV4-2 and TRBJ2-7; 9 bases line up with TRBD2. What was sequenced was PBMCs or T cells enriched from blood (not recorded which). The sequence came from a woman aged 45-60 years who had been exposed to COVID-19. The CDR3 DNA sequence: TGTGCCAGCAGCCAAGATCTCGCGGGGGGGCGCAACGAGCAGTACTTC. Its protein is CASSQDLAGGRNEQYF.